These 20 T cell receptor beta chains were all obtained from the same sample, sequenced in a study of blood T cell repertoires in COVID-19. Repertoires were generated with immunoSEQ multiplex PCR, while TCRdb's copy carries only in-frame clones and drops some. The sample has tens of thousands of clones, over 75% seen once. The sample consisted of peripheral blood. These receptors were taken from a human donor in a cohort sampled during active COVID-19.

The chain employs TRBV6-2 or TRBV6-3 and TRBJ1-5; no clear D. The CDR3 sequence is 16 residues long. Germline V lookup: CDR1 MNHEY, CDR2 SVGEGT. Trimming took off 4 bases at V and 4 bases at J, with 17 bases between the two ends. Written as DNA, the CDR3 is TGTGCCAGCAGTTTACGAGGCGCCTTACTTAATCAGCCCCAGCATTTT. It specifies CASSLRGALLNQPQHF.

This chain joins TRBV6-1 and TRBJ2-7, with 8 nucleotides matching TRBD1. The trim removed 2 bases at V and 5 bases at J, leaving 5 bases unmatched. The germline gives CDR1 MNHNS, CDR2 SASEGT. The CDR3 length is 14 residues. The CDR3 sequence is CASSEPRGLDEQYF. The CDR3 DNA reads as TGTGCCAGCAGTGAACCCAGGGGGCTGGACGAGCAGTACTTC.

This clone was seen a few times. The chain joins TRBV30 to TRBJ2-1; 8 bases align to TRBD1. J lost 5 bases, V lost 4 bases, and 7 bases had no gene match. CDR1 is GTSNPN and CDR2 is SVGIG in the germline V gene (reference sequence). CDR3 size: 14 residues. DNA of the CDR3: TGTGCCTGGAACGGACAGGGTCTCGACAATGAGCAGTTCTTC. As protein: CAWNGQGLDNEQFF.

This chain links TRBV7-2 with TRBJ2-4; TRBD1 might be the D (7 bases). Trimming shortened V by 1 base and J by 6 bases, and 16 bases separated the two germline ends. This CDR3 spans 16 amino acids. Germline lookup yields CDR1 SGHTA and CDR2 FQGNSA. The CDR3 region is CASSLVGGQGVNIQYF. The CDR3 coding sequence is TGTGCCAGCAGCTTAGTGGGGGGCCAGGGGGTAAACATTCAGTACTTC.

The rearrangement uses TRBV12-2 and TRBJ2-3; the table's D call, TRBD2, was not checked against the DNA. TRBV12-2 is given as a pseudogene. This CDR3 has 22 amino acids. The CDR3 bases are TGTGCAAGTCGCTTAGGCATAATATGGCTAGCTCTTCCGTTCACTAGCACAGATACGCAGTATTTT. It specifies CASRLGIIWLALPFTSTDTQYF.

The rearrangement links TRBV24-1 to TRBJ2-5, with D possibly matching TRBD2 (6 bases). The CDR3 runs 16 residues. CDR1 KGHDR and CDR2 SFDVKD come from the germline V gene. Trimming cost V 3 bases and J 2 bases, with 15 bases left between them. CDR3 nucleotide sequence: TGTGCCACCAGTGATCGAGGTGTGGGGGGACAAGAGACCCAGTACTTC. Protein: CATSDRGVGGQETQYF.

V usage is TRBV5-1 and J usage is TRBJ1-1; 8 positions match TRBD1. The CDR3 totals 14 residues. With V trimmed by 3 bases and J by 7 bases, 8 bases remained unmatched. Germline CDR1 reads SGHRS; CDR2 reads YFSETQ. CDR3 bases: TGCGCCAGCAGCTATGCGACAGGGGTTGGTGAAGCTTTCTTT. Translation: CASSYATGVGEAFF. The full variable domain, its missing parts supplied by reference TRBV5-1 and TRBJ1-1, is KAGVTQTPRYLIKTRGQQVTLSCSPISGHRSVSWYQQTPGQGLQFLFEYFSETQRNKGNFPGRFSGRQFSNSRSEMNVSTLELGDSALYLCASSYATGVGEAFFGQGTRLTVV.

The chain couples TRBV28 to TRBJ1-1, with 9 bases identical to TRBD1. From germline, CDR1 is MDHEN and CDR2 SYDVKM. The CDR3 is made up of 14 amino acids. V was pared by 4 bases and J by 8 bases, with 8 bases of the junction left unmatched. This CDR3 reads CASSSPLTGGEAFF. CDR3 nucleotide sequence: TGTGCCAGCAGTTCTCCCTTGACAGGGGGGGAAGCTTTCTTT.

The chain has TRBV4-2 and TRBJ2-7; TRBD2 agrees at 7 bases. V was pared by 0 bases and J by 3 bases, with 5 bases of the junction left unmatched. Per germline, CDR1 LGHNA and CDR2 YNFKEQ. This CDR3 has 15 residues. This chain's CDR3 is CASSQDGGSGYEQYF. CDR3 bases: TGTGCCAGCAGCCAAGACGGCGGGAGTGGCTACGAGCAGTACTTC.

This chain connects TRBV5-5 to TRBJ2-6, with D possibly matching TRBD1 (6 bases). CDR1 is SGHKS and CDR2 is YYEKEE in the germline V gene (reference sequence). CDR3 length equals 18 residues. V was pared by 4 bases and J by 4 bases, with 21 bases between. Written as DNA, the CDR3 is TGTGCCAGCAGCACCCGGACAGTGGGGACCTCGGGGGCCAACGTCCTGACTTTC. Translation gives CASSTRTVGTSGANVLTF.

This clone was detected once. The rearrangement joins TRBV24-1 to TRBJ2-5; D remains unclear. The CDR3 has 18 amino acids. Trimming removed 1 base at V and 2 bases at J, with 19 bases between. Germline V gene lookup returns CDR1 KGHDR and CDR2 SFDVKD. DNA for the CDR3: TGTGCCACCAGTGATTTCGGGTCCCCCTTCAAGATGCAAGAGACCCAGTACTTC. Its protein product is CATSDFGSPFKMQETQYF.

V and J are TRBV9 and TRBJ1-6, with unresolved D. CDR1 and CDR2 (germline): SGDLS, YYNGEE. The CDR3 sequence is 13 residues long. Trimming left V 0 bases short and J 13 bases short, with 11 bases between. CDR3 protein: CASSVVEFSPLHF. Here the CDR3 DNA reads TGTGCCAGCAGCGTAGTTGAGTTTTCCCCCCTCCACTTT.

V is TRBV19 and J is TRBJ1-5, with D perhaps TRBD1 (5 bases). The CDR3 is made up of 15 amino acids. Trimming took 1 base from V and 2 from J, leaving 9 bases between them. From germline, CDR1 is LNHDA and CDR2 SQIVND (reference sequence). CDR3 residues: CASSIGRAGNQPQHF. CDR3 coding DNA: TGTGCCAGTAGTATAGGCAGGGCCGGCAATCAGCCCCAGCATTTT.

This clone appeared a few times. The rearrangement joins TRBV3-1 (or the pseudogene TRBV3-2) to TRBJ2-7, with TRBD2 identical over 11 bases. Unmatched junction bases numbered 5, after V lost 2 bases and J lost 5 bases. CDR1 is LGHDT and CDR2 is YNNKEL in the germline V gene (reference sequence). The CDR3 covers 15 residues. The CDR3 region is CASSQLAGGPHEQYF. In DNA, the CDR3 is TGTGCCAGCAGCCAACTAGCGGGGGGTCCCCACGAGCAGTACTTC.

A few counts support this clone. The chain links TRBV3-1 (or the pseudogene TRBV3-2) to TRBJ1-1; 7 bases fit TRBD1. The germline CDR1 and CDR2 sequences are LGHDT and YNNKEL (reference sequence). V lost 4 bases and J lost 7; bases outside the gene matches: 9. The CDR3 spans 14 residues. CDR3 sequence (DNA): TGTGCCAGCAGCCTTGGGACAGATCGGGATGAAGCTTTCTTT. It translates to CASSLGTDRDEAFF.

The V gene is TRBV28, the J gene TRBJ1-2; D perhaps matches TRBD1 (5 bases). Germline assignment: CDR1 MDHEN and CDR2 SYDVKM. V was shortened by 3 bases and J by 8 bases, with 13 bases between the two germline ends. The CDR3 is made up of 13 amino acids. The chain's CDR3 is CASSLPGKGGYTF. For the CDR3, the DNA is TGTGCCAGCAGTTTGCCAGGGAAGGGGGGCTACACCTTC.

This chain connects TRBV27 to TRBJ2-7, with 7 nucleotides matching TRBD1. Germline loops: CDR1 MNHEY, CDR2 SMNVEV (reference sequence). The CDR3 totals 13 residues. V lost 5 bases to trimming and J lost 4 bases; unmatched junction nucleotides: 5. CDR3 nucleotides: TGTGCCAGCAGTCTAACAGGGGCGTACGAGCAGTACTTC. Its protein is CASSLTGAYEQYF.

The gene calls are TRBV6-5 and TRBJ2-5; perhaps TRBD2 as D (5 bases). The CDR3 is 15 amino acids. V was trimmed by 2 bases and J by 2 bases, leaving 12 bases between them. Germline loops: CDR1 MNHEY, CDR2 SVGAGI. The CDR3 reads CASSYGPAEQETQYF. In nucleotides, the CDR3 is TGTGCCAGCAGTTACGGCCCAGCGGAACAAGAGACCCAGTACTTC.

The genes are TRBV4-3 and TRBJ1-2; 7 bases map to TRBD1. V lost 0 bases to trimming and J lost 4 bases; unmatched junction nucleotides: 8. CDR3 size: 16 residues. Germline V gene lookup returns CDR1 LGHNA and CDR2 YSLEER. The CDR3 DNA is TGCGCCAGCAGCCAAGATCGACAGGGTCGGCGCTATGGCTACACCTTC. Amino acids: CASSQDRQGRRYGYTF.

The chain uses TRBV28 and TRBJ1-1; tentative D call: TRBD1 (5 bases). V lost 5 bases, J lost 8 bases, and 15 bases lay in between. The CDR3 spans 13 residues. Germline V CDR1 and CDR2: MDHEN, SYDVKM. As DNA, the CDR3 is TGTGCCAGCAGTCTCGCGGGACTTAGGGAAGCTTTCTTT. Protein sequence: CASSLAGLREAFF. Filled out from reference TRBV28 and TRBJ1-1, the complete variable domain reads DVKVTQSSRYLVKRTGEKVFLECVQDMDHENMFWYRQDPGLGLRLIYFSYDVKMKEKGDIPEGYSVSREKKERFSLILESASTNQTSMYLCASSLAGLREAFFGQGTRLTVV.